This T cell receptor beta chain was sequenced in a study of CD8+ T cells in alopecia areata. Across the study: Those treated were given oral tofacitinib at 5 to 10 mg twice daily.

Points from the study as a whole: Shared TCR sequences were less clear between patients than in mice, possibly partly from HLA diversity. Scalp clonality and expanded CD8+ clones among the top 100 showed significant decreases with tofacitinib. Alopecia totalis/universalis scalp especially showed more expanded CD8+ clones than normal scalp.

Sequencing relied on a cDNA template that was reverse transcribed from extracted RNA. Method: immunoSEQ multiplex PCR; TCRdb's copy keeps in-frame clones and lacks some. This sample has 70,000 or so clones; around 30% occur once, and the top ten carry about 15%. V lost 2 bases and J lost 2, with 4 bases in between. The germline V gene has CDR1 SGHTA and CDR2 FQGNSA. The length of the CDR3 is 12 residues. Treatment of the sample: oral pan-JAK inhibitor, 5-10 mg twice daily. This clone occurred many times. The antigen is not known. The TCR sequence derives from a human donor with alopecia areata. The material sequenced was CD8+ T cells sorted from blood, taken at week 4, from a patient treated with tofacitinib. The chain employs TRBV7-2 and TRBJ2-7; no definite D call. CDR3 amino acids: CASSLRPYEQYF. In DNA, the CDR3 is TGTGCCAGCAGCTTAAGACCCTACGAGCAGTACTTC. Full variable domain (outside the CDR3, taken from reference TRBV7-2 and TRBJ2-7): GAGVSQSPSNKVTEKGKDVELRCDPISGHTALYWYRQSLGQGLEFLIYFQGNSAPDKSGLPSDRFSAERTGGSVSTLTIQRTQQEDSAVYLCASSLRPYEQYFGPGTRLTVT.